This T cell receptor beta chain came from a study of OX40 agonist ivuxolimab in advanced cancers. Libraries were prepared by immunoSEQ multiplex PCR; TCRdb keeps only in-frame clonotypes and omits some of them. The profile shows under 80,000 clones, approximately 89% of them singletons. This clone was picked up one time. This CDR3 comprises 14 residues. J gave up 1 base and V 6 bases, and 1 base lay outside the gene matches. Germline loops: CDR1 LNHDA, CDR2 SQIVND (reference sequence). This sample comprised CD4+ or CD8+ T cells sorted from blood, obtained in a trial of the OX40 agonist ivuxolimab. This chain connects TRBV19 to TRBJ2-7, with 12 nucleotides matching TRBD2. The clonotype was recovered from an adult with an advanced solid tumor such as melanoma, head and neck, liver or kidney cancer. The CDR3, as DNA: TGTGCCAGTAGAGGACTAGCGGGGTCCTACGAGCAGTACTTC. This sequence encodes CASRGLAGSYEQYF.